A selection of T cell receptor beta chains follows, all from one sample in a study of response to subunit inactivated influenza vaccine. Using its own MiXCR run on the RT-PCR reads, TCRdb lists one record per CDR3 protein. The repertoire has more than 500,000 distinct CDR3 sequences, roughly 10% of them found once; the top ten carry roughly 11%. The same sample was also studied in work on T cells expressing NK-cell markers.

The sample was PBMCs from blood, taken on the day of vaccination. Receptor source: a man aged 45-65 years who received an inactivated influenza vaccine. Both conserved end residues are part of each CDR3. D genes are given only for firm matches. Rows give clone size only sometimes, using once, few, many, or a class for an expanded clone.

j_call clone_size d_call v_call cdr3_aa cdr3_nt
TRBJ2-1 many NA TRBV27 CASSLGTYGNEQFF TGTGCCAGCAGTTTGGGGACGTATGGGAATGAGCAGTTCTTC
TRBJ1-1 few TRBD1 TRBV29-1 CSAGQPNTEAFF TGCAGCGCGGGACAGCCGAACACTGAAGCTTTCTTT
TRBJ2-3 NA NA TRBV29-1 CSAERGGTDTQYF TGCAGCGCAGAAAGGGGGGGCACAGATACGCAGTATTTT
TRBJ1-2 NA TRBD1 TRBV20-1 CSAGGTGDYGYTF TGCAGTGCTGGAGGGACAGGGGACTATGGCTACACCTTC
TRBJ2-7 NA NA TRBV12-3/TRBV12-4 CASITDNDRSSYEQYF TGTGCCAGCATTACGGATAATGACCGTAGCTCCTACGAGCAGTACTTC
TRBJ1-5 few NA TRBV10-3 CAISSDGFNQPQHF TGTGCCATCAGTTCGGACGGGTTCAATCAGCCCCAGCATTTT
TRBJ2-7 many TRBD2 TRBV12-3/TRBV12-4 CASSLHPAAGVDEQYF TGTGCCAGCAGTTTACACCCAGCAGCGGGAGTGGACGAGCAGTACTTC
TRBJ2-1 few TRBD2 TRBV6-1 CASTDPRPGLAGSNEQFF TGTGCCAGCACCGACCCACGTCCGGGACTAGCGGGCTCCAATGAGCAGTTCTTC
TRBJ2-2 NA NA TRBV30 CAWSFADSGELFF TGTGCCTGGAGCTTTGCGGATTCCGGGGAGCTGTTTTTT
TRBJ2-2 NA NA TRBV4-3 CASSQEGAGTGELFF TGCGCCAGCAGCCAAGAGGGGGCGGGAACCGGGGAGCTGTTTTTT
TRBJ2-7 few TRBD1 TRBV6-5 CASSYSRGQGYEQYF TGTGCCAGCAGTTACTCTAGGGGACAGGGTTACGAGCAGTACTTC
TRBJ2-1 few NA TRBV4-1 CASSQAGPRGLSQHNEQFF TGCGCCAGCAGCCAAGCAGGGCCGCGAGGACTCTCACAACACAATGAGCAGTTCTTC
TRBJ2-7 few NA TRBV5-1 CASSRDMGGDEQYF TGCGCCAGCAGCCGAGATATGGGGGGCGACGAGCAGTACTTC
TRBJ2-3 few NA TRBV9 CASSINSLTDTQYF TGTGCCAGCAGTATTAACAGCCTCACAGATACGCAGTATTTT
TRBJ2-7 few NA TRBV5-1 CASSFWGPPYEQYF TGCGCCAGCAGCTTCTGGGGACCGCCCTACGAGCAGTACTTC
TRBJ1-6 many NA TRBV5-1 CASSRDTLSYNSPLHF TGCGCCAGCAGCCGGGATACGCTCTCCTATAATTCACCCCTCCACTTT
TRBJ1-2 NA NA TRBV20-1 CSARVGGYTF TGCAGTGCTAGGGTGGGAGGCTACACCTTC
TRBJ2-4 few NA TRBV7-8 CASSPSNQGSSNIQYF TGTGCCAGCAGCCCATCGAATCAGGGTTCAAGTAACATTCAGTACTTC
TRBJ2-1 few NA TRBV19 CATLEGSYNEQFF TGTGCCACCCTGGAGGGCTCCTACAATGAGCAGTTCTTC
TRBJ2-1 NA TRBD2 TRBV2 CASKSGGANNEQFF TGTGCCAGCAAAAGCGGGGGGGCGAACAATGAGCAGTTCTTC
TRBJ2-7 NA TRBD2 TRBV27 CASSSHGTSGSYEQYF TGTGCCAGCAGTTCTCATGGGACTAGCGGCTCCTACGAGCAGTACTTC
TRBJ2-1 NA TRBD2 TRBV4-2 CASSQILAGGHNEQFF TGTGCCAGCAGCCAAATCCTAGCGGGGGGGCACAATGAGCAGTTCTTC
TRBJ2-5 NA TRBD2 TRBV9 CASSVAGGLETQYF TGTGCCAGCAGCGTAGCGGGGGGTCTAGAGACCCAGTACTTC
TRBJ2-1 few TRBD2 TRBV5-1 CASSLGLAGEFYNEQFF TGCGCCAGCAGCCTTGGACTAGCGGGGGAGTTTTACAATGAGCAGTTCTTC
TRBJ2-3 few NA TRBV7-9 CASRDGSDTQYF TGTGCCAGCAGGGACGGGTCCGATACGCAGTATTTT
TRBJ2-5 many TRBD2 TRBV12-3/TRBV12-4 CASSTRSGGAGETQYF TGTGCCAGCAGTACCCGTAGCGGGGGGGCTGGTGAGACCCAGTACTTC
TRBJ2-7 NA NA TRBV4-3 CASSQDVSYSYEQYF TGCGCCAGCAGCCAAGATGTCAGCTACTCCTACGAGCAGTACTTC
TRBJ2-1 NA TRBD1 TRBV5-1 CSSSLQGDKSYNEQFF TGCTCCAGCAGCTTGCAGGGGGACAAATCCTACAATGAGCAGTTCTTC
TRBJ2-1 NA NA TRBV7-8 CASSGFTPGNEQFF TGTGCCAGCAGCGGATTCACCCCAGGCAATGAGCAGTTCTTC
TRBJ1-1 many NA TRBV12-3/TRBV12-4 CASSPKPGRAFF TGTGCCAGCAGCCCGAAACCGGGGAGGGCTTTCTTT
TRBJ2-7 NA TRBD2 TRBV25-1 CASRPNVGGRASGTYEQYF TGTGCCAGCAGACCCAACGTGGGGGGACGGGCTAGCGGGACCTACGAGCAGTACTTC
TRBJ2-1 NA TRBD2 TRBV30 CAWSGQGTSGISYNEQFF TGTGCCTGGAGTGGACAGGGGACTAGCGGAATCTCCTACAATGAGCAGTTCTTC
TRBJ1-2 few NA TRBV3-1 CASSQEEGYGYTF TGTGCCAGCAGCCAAGAGGAAGGTTATGGCTACACCTTC
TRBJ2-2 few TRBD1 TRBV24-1 CATSVRTGGTGELFF TGTGCCACCAGTGTCCGGACAGGGGGTACCGGGGAGCTGTTTTTT
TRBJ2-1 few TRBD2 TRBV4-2 CASSQDRAGGTGNEQFF TGTGCCAGCAGCCAAGATCGAGCCGGGGGGACTGGTAATGAGCAGTTCTTC
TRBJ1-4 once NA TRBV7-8 CASRLMATNEKLFF TGTGCCAGCAGGTTGATGGCAACTAATGAAAAACTGTTTTTT
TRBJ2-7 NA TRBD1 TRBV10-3 CAISPGQAPYEQYF TGTGCCATCAGTCCGGGACAGGCACCCTACGAGCAGTACTTC
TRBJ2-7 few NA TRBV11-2 CASSLEVSSYEQYF TGTGCCAGCAGCTTAGAAGTGAGCTCCTACGAGCAGTACTTC
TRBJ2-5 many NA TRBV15 CATSRDRGLASQETQYF TGTGCCACCAGCCGTGACCGAGGGTTGGCGAGTCAAGAGACCCAGTACTTC
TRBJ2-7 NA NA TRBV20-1 CSARGDSNSYEQYF TGCAGTGCTAGAGGTGACAGCAATTCCTACGAGCAGTACTTC
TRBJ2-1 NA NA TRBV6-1 CASSQRTVYEQFF TGTGCCAGCAGTCAAAGGACAGTTTATGAGCAGTTCTTC
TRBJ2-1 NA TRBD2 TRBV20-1 CSAESGRAIDEQFF TGCAGTGCGGAGAGCGGGAGGGCCATTGATGAGCAGTTCTTC
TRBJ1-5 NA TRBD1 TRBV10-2 CASRGQNSNQPQHF TGCGCCAGCAGGGGACAGAATAGCAATCAGCCCCAGCATTTT
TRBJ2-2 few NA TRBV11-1 CASSSGGGVDGYTGELFF TGTGCCAGCAGCTCGGGCGGCGGGGTGGATGGATACACCGGGGAGCTGTTTTTT
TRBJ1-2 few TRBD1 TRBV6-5 CASSYSPQGQYGYTF TGTGCCAGCAGTTACTCACCACAGGGACAGTATGGCTACACCTTC
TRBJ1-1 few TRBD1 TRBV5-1 CASSLEDRGRENTEAFF TGCGCCAGCAGCTTGGAGGACAGGGGGCGCGAGAACACTGAAGCTTTCTTT
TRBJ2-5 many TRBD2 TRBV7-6 CASSLVSSGSQETQYF TGTGCCAGCAGCTTAGTATCTAGCGGGTCGCAAGAGACCCAGTACTTC
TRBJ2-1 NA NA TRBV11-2 CASSRLGGDYNEQFF TGTGCCAGCAGTCGCCTCGGGGGCGACTACAATGAGCAGTTCTTC
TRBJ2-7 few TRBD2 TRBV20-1 CSARVKGLGYEQYF TGCAGTGCTAGAGTCAAGGGACTAGGCTACGAGCAGTACTTC
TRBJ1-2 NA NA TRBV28 CASSFRAYGYTF TGTGCCAGCAGTTTTCGGGCCTATGGCTACACCTTC
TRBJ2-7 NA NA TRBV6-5 CASSYLGQAYEQYF TGTGCCAGCAGTTACTTAGGACAAGCCTACGAGCAGTACTTC
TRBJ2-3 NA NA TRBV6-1 CASRSATDSTDTQYF TGTGCCAGCAGGTCTGCGACAGATAGCACAGATACGCAGTATTTT
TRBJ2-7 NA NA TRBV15 CATSRDSSYEQYF TGTGCCACCAGCAGAGATTCAAGCTACGAGCAGTACTTC
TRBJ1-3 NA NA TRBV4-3 CASSPNPPAFSGNTIYF TGCGCCAGCAGCCCGAACCCTCCTGCCTTCTCTGGAAACACCATATATTTT
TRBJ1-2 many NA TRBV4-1 CASSPRQGNYGYTF TGCGCCAGCAGCCCCCGGCAGGGAAACTATGGCTACACCTTC
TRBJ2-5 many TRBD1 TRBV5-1 CASSSGTGRETQYF TGCGCCAGCAGCTCAGGGACAGGGAGAGAAACCCAGTACTTC
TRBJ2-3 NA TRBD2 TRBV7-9 CASSLALAGEYTDTQYF TGTGCCAGCAGCTTGGCCCTAGCGGGGGAGTACACAGATACGCAGTATTTT